Listed below are T cell receptor beta chains from one sample, sequenced in a study of cytomegalovirus exposure and HLA in healthy donors. This table comes from immunoSEQ multiplex PCR, and its TCRdb copy is limited to in-frame clones, with some not included. The profile shows 65,000 to 100,000 clones, roughly three quarters of them singletons. Sequenced material: PBMCs. The receptor source for this set is a man in his forties in good health and CMV-seronegative. Each CDR3 is given without its conserved first and last residue. A D gene is named only where the DNA matches it firmly.

v_gene	d_gene	j_gene	CDR3aa
TRBV27	.	TRBJ1-5	ASSLSIQGTQPQH
TRBV4-3	.	TRBJ1-5	ASSQDAYNQPQH
TRBV25-1	TRBD1	TRBJ2-5	ASSERGDRGWGTQY
TRBV4-2	TRBD1	TRBJ1-1	ASSPRGQGIYAF
TRBV28	TRBD1	TRBJ2-6	ASSERGRPGANVLT
TRBV7-3	.	TRBJ2-3	ASSPRGGDTQY
TRBV28	.	TRBJ2-3	ASSTPPIDTQY
TRBV18	.	TRBJ2-3	ASSPGVGTQY
TRBV28	.	TRBJ2-2	ASSILSLTGELF
TRBV7-9	TRBD1	TRBJ2-7	SSGRGWVEQY
TRBV27	TRBD1	TRBJ1-5	ASSTSGGFAGQPQH
TRBV5-1	TRBD1	TRBJ1-4	ASSHRGLGEKLF
TRBV4-1	TRBD1	TRBJ2-7	ASSQRGTGAYEQY
TRBV6-5	.	TRBJ2-7	ASRRQDLIHEQY
TRBV27	.	TRBJ1-2	ASSPRELFYGYT
TRBV19	TRBD1	TRBJ1-1	ASSWTGNTEAF
TRBV7-2	.	TRBJ1-2	ASSSFRIGLRGYT
TRBV7-2	TRBD1	TRBJ2-3	ASSDRGGADTQY
TRBV9	TRBD1	TRBJ1-2	ASRTDRVSGYT
TRBV7-2	.	TRBJ1-2	ASSLDLRGGYT
TRBV4-3	TRBD2	TRBJ2-5	ASSQADSSGGGETQY
TRBV4-2	TRBD2	TRBJ2-3	ASSHGLAGSGTDTQY
TRBV9	TRBD2	TRBJ2-3	ASSVSGGPDTQY
TRBV27	.	TRBJ1-5	ASRTISSNQPQH
TRBV19	.	TRBJ2-3	ASSPSRYSTDTQY
TRBV7-8	TRBD1	TRBJ1-2	ASSLPEGAGGYT
TRBV10-3	TRBD1	TRBJ1-4	AIKSTGAREKLF
TRBV27	.	TRBJ1-5	ASSFDRESPQH
TRBV5-1	.	TRBJ1-4	ASSLAGGTEKLF
TRBV4-3	.	TRBJ2-2	ASSPVTTSAGELF
TRBV7-3	.	TRBJ2-1	ASSLNEQEQF
TRBV15	TRBD1	TRBJ1-2	AASRGGPIGYT
TRBV7-2	.	TRBJ2-2	ASSLGPRGNTGELF
TRBV5-1	TRBD1	.	ASSGAGGSYEQY
TRBV6-4	.	TRBJ2-1	ASSEVVGQGYNEQF
TRBV6-5	TRBD1	TRBJ1-2	ASSYRGTGACGYT
TRBV6-5	.	TRBJ2-2	ASGALTGELF
TRBV30	TRBD1	TRBJ1-5	AWRTGTGRNQPQH
TRBV2	.	TRBJ1-2	ASSEGRGNYGYT
TRBV30	TRBD1	TRBJ1-3	AWSVDRAGNTIY